Listed below are T cell receptor beta chains from one sample, sequenced in a study of cytomegalovirus exposure and HLA in healthy donors. Libraries were prepared by immunoSEQ multiplex PCR; TCRdb keeps only in-frame clonotypes and omits some of them. The sample has 75,000 to 100,000 clones; roughly 79% are singletons. The sequencing input was PBMCs. These receptors originate from a man in his thirties or forties in good health and CMV-seronegative. Each CDR3 is given with its conserved first and last residue. The D gene is left open where the match is weak. Size is omitted from some rows. Given values are once, few, many or a class for expanded clones.

abundance: .; d_gene: .; v_gene: TRBV5-8; j_gene: TRBJ1-2; CDR3nt: TGTGCCAGCAGCTTGCTACCGAACTATGGCTACACCTTC; CDR3aa: CASSLLPNYGYTF
abundance: .; d_gene: .; v_gene: TRBV5-8; j_gene: TRBJ1-4; CDR3nt: TGTGCCAGCAGGGGGGGGTCGGGGCTTGATGAAAAACTGTTTTTT; CDR3aa: CASRGGSGLDEKLFF
abundance: few; d_gene: .; v_gene: TRBV10-3; j_gene: TRBJ1-1; CDR3nt: TGTGCCATCAGTGAGTCTCCGGAGGGCCGAGGAGCTTTCTTT; CDR3aa: CAISESPEGRGAFF
abundance: .; d_gene: TRBD1; v_gene: TRBV5-6; j_gene: TRBJ1-2; CDR3nt: TGTGCCAGCAGCTCGCGACAGGGCCGGATCTTC; CDR3aa: CASSSRQGRIF
abundance: once; d_gene: .; v_gene: TRBV5-1; j_gene: TRBJ2-3; CDR3nt: TGCGCCAGCAGCTTGGGGTTCGGGGGTAGCACAGATACGCAGTATTTT; CDR3aa: CASSLGFGGSTDTQYF
abundance: .; d_gene: .; v_gene: TRBV5-1; j_gene: TRBJ2-3; CDR3nt: TGCGCCAGCAGCTTGGTTGCAGTGAACACAGATACGCAGTATTTT; CDR3aa: CASSLVAVNTDTQYF
abundance: .; d_gene: TRBD1; v_gene: TRBV6-5; j_gene: TRBJ2-7; CDR3nt: TGTGCCAGCAGCCTGGGGACAGGGGGTGCCTACGAGCAGTACTTC; CDR3aa: CASSLGTGGAYEQYF
abundance: .; d_gene: TRBD2; v_gene: TRBV5-6; j_gene: TRBJ2-5; CDR3nt: TGTGCCAGCAGCTTGGCTAGCGGGGGGGCGGGAGAGACCCAGTACTTC; CDR3aa: CASSLASGGAGETQYF
abundance: .; d_gene: TRBD1; v_gene: TRBV15; j_gene: TRBJ1-5; CDR3nt: TGTGCCGCCAGCAGAGATTTTGTGGGGACAGGGGGGAACAATCAGCCCCAGCATTTT; CDR3aa: CAASRDFVGTGGNNQPQHF
abundance: .; d_gene: .; v_gene: TRBV13; j_gene: TRBJ2-1; CDR3nt: TGTGCCAGCAGCCGTCAAACTAGCTCCGGGAACTACAATGAGCAGTTCTTC; CDR3aa: CASSRQTSSGNYNEQFF
abundance: .; d_gene: TRBD1; v_gene: TRBV2; j_gene: TRBJ1-5; CDR3nt: TGTGCCAGCAGAACAGGGGGCCATCAGCCCCAGCATTTT; CDR3aa: CASRTGGHQPQHF
abundance: .; d_gene: .; v_gene: TRBV2; j_gene: TRBJ1-6; CDR3nt: TGTGCCAGCACAAACAGGGAACTCTATTCACCCCTCCACTTT; CDR3aa: CASTNRELYSPLHF
abundance: .; d_gene: .; v_gene: TRBV11-2; j_gene: TRBJ1-1; CDR3nt: TGTGCCAGCAGCTCCGGGAGCTCCAACACTGAAGCTTTCTTT; CDR3aa: CASSSGSSNTEAFF
abundance: .; d_gene: .; v_gene: TRBV4-2; j_gene: TRBJ2-1; CDR3nt: TGTGCCAGCAGCCAAGATACAAGCGCAGCATACAATGAGCAGTTCTTC; CDR3aa: CASSQDTSAAYNEQFF
abundance: .; d_gene: .; v_gene: TRBV9; j_gene: TRBJ1-4; CDR3nt: TGTGCCAGCAGCGGGGGGGTGGGGATTGAAAAACTGTTTTTT; CDR3aa: CASSGGVGIEKLFF
abundance: .; d_gene: .; v_gene: TRBV10-3; j_gene: TRBJ1-2; CDR3nt: TGTGCCATCAGTGAGTCCCCAGGATCTAACTATGGCTACACCTTC; CDR3aa: CAISESPGSNYGYTF
abundance: .; d_gene: TRBD2; v_gene: TRBV7-6; j_gene: TRBJ2-2; CDR3nt: TGTGCCAGCAGCTTAAGCGGGGGAGAGAACACCGGGGAGCTGTTTTTT; CDR3aa: CASSLSGGENTGELFF
abundance: .; d_gene: TRBD1; v_gene: TRBV5-1; j_gene: TRBJ2-1; CDR3nt: TGCGCCAGCAGCAAGGACAGGCAAAGCTCCTACAATGAGCAGTTCTTC; CDR3aa: CASSKDRQSSYNEQFF
abundance: .; d_gene: TRBD2; v_gene: TRBV25-1; j_gene: TRBJ2-2; CDR3nt: TGTGCCAGCAGTAGAAGCGGGGTTACCGGGGAGCTGTTTTTT; CDR3aa: CASSRSGVTGELFF
abundance: .; d_gene: .; v_gene: TRBV7-3; j_gene: TRBJ1-1; CDR3nt: TGTGCCAGCAGCTTACTAGGCTACACTGAAGCTTTCTTT; CDR3aa: CASSLLGYTEAFF
abundance: .; d_gene: TRBD1; v_gene: TRBV5-6; j_gene: TRBJ2-1; CDR3nt: TGTGCCAGCAGCTTTACGACAGGGGGCGCGAGTTACAATGAGCAGTTCTTC; CDR3aa: CASSFTTGGASYNEQFF
abundance: .; d_gene: TRBD1; v_gene: TRBV9; j_gene: TRBJ2-5; CDR3nt: TGTGCCAGCAGCGTAGGGACAGGACGGCAAGAGACCCAGTACTTC; CDR3aa: CASSVGTGRQETQYF
abundance: .; d_gene: .; v_gene: TRBV5-1; j_gene: TRBJ1-1; CDR3nt: TGCGCCAGCAGCTTGAGGTCAGGCAGGGTTGAGAACACTGAAGCTTTCTTT; CDR3aa: CASSLRSGRVENTEAFF
abundance: .; d_gene: TRBD2; v_gene: TRBV7-2; j_gene: TRBJ2-7; CDR3nt: TGTGCCAGCAGCCCACTTCTAGCGGGGGGCTACGAGCAGTACTTC; CDR3aa: CASSPLLAGGYEQYF